This T cell receptor (beta chain) stems from a study of CD4 and CD8 cells across lung adenocarcinoma regions. Samples came from patients with localized non-small cell lung adenocarcinoma. The ends lost 5 bases at V and 6 bases at J; junction bases unmatched: 8. The length of the CDR3 is 16 residues. Judged by abundance, this clonotype is medium-sized. TCRdb independently ran MiXCR on the PCR reads; one entry per CDR3 protein. Among approximately 11,000 distinct CDR3 sequences listed, around half were seen once. V usage is TRBV12-3 or TRBV12-4 and J usage is TRBJ2-1; 12 positions match TRBD1. This clonotype originated in a female donor with lung adenocarcinoma. The CD4 and CD8 labels of this study may be unreliable. Sequencing input: CD8+ T cells from the center of a lung tumor. CDR3 in DNA: TGTGCCAGCAGTATAGAGGGACAGGGGGCTTTCAATGAGCAGTTCTTC. It yields the protein CASSIEGQGAFNEQFF.